This T cell receptor beta chain appears in the sequencing data of a study of vaccination effects on CD4 cells after COVID-19. Before sequencing took place, the ViraFEST assay used viral peptide pools to expand antigen-specific CD4+ T cells. At the end of 9 to 11 days of culture, CD4+ T cells were isolated. Participants each got two BNT162b2 or mRNA-1273 vaccine doses. Researchers swapped half the medium for IL-2 medium on both days 3 and 7. Measured with immunoSEQ multiplex PCR; TCRdb has only the in-frame clones, and not every one. Of approximately 78,000 clones listed, approximately 82% are singletons. This clone is a singleton in its sample. The antigen is not known. The TCR was taken from a human donor who received a COVID-19 vaccine. The sample was CD4+ T cells from PBMCs cultured with HCoV-229E spike peptides, taken after COVID-19 vaccination.

CDR3 coding DNA: TGTGCCAGTAGTATAGATCGGTCGACTGCCTATGGCTACACCTTC. Its protein product is CASSIDRSTAYGYTF. The chain uses TRBV19 and TRBJ1-2; D not certain. The CDR3 totals 15 residues. Germline V lookup: CDR1 LNHDA, CDR2 SQIVND (reference sequence). V was clipped by 0 bases and J by 4 bases, with 12 bases between them.